The source of this T cell receptor (beta chain) is a study of blood T cell repertoires in COVID-19. Looking at the study overall: Samples representing acute and convalescent COVID-19 were sourced from the United States, Italy and Spain. PBMCs, B-cell-depleted T cells, or T cells were the source of the cDNA or gDNA that made up the material.

In the authors' methods: Nucleated cell number was recorded as an estimate derived from reference gene primer amplification. The method was immunoSEQ multiplex PCR; TCRdb's version includes in-frame clones alone and lacks a portion of them. D and trimming come from the DNA, and the V and J calls and clone size come from that table. Of some 70,000 clones detected, about 90% appear once; the ten largest clones hold 43%. Enrollment of patients from Seattle took place during active infection, with longitudinal follow-up. Sequencing was done on a sample of peripheral blood. The receptor was isolated from a woman aged 55-69 years with COVID-19, enrolled during active disease.

As DNA, the CDR3 is TGTGCCACCAGTGCAGGGGCGGGAGTTGGCGGGGAGCTGTTTTTT. Translated: CATSAGAGVGGELFF. This chain joins TRBV24-1 and TRBJ2-2; tentative D call: TRBD2 (7 bases). CDR1 and CDR2 from the germline V gene are KGHDR and SFDVKD. The CDR3 runs 15 residues. Trimming took off 5 bases at V and 7 bases at J, with 16 bases between the two ends.